Listed below are T cell receptor beta chains from one sample, sequenced in a study of blood T cell repertoires in COVID-19. TCRdb's copy holds only in-frame clones and misses some; the assay was immunoSEQ multiplex PCR. The sample includes 70,000 or so clones, just over 90% of them seen just once. The material sequenced was peripheral blood. These receptor sequences come from a woman under 30 with acute or convalescent COVID-19. The CDR3 runs from the conserved cysteine through the conserved F or W. D genes are given only for firm matches. Size is omitted from some rows. Given values are once, few, many or a class for expanded clones.

clone_size	d_call	j_call	v_call	cdr3_nt	cdr3_aa
.	TRBD2	TRBJ2-3	TRBV29-1	TGCAGCTCTCTTGGACTAGCGGGGACAGATACGCAGTATTTT	CSSLGLAGTDTQYF
.	TRBD1	TRBJ1-5	TRBV7-8	TGTGCCAGCAGCCACAGGGGAAGCAATCAGCCCCAGCATTTT	CASSHRGSNQPQHF
.	.	TRBJ2-1	TRBV4-1	TGCGCCAGCAGCCATAACGCGGGAAATGAGCAGTTCTTC	CASSHNAGNEQFF
.	.	TRBJ2-7	TRBV6-2/TRBV6-3	TGTGCCAGCAGTTACCCGAGGGGGTCCTCCTACGAGCAGTACTTC	CASSYPRGSSYEQYF
.	.	TRBJ1-1	TRBV19	TGTGCCAGTACCCGGGGGACGAACACTGAAGCTTTCTTT	CASTRGTNTEAFF
.	.	TRBJ2-7	TRBV10-3	TGTGCCATCGCCGAGGGAACTCGTCGCTCCTACGAGCAGTACTTC	CAIAEGTRRSYEQYF
.	TRBD1	TRBJ2-7	TRBV7-9	TGTGCCAGCAGCTTTTCGGGACAGGGCTACGAGCAGTACTTC	CASSFSGQGYEQYF
.	TRBD1	TRBJ2-7	TRBV6-5	TGTGCCAGCAGTTACTCCCATAGACAGGGGAACTACGAGCAGTACTTC	CASSYSHRQGNYEQYF
many	.	TRBJ1-6	TRBV13	TGTGCCAGCAGCTTAATCGGGAGCAAGAATTCACCCCTCCACTTT	CASSLIGSKNSPLHF
.	.	TRBJ1-1	TRBV29-1	TGCAGCGCGGGGCGACCGGCGGACACTGAAGCTTTCTTT	CSAGRPADTEAFF
.	.	TRBJ2-3	TRBV18	TGTGCCAGCTCGCCCCTCGGAGATCAGGATACGCAGTATTTT	CASSPLGDQDTQYF
.	.	TRBJ1-2	TRBV2	TGTGCCAGCAGTGGTGGGGGGTTTTGGGGCTACACCTTC	CASSGGGFWGYTF
.	TRBD2	TRBJ2-2	TRBV6-6	TGTGCCAGCAGTCTAGCGGGAGACACCGGGGAGCTGTTTTTT	CASSLAGDTGELFF
.	TRBD1	TRBJ1-6	TRBV6-5	TGTGCCAGCAGTCCTACACCGGGGACAGGTCTCCACTTT	CASSPTPGTGLHF
once	.	TRBJ1-1	TRBV5-1	TGCGCCAGCAGCCCAGGGGAGTTGGACACTGAAGCTTTCTTT	CASSPGELDTEAFF
few	TRBD1	TRBJ2-4	TRBV5-4	TGTGCCAGCAGTCGGGACAGGGATTCAGGGATTCAGTACTTC	CASSRDRDSGIQYF
.	.	TRBJ1-2	TRBV29-1	TGCAGCGTTGAAGATCTACGACCCCAACGGGACTATGGCTACACCTTC	CSVEDLRPQRDYGYTF
.	.	TRBJ1-3	TRBV30	TGTGCCTGGACTTTCGACGGACTCTCTGGAAACACCATATATTTT	CAWTFDGLSGNTIYF
.	TRBD1	TRBJ2-5	TRBV28	TGTGCCAGCAGTCTCGACAGGGGGCAAGAGACCCAGTACTTC	CASSLDRGQETQYF
.	TRBD1	TRBJ1-5	TRBV6-5	TGTGCCAGCGGGGACAGGGGCCGCCAGGAGCCCCAGCATTTT	CASGDRGRQEPQHF
.	.	TRBJ1-1	TRBV2	TGTGCCAGTCGGACTCGTCAGACGAACACTGAAGCTTTCTTT	CASRTRQTNTEAFF